One sample yielded the 23 T cell receptor beta chains listed below, sequenced in a study of blood T cell repertoires in COVID-19. Assay: immunoSEQ multiplex PCR; the TCRdb copy retains only in-frame clones and omits some. The sample has fewer than 250,000 clones, roughly four fifths seen once; the top ten hold about 4%. The specimen was peripheral blood. The receptors were sampled from a man aged 45-65 years with acute or convalescent COVID-19.

The chain recombines TRBV27 with TRBJ1-2, with D hard to call. This CDR3 contains 14 residues. Germline values: CDR1 MNHEY, CDR2 SMNVEV (reference sequence). V dropped 3 bases and J dropped 5 bases, with 13 bases sitting between them. The CDR3 is CASSFNRREYGYTF. CDR3 nucleotide sequence: TGTGCCAGCAGTTTCAATCGACGGGAGTATGGCTACACCTTC.

This clone was detected only a few times. The chain recombines TRBV6-5 with TRBJ1-6; 7 bases are a match to TRBD1. Trimming took 5 bases from V and 7 from J; bases not matched to a gene: 5. The CDR3 is 14 amino acids. CDR1 and CDR2 from the germline V gene are MNHEY and SVGAGI. This chain's CDR3 is CASSPRDRNSPLHF. The CDR3 nucleotides read TGTGCCAGCAGTCCCCGGGACAGAAATTCACCCCTCCACTTT.

The chain joins TRBV10-1 to TRBJ2-7, with 8 bases fitting TRBD2. The CDR3 totals 14 residues. With 3 bases clipped from V and 5 bases from J, the junction kept 6 bases outside the gene matches. Germline values: CDR1 WNHNN, CDR2 SYGVQD (reference sequence). As DNA, the CDR3 is TGCGCCAGCAGTGAAGGAGCGGGAGCGAACGAGCAGTACTTC. This translates into CASSEGAGANEQYF.

The chain uses TRBV5-1 and TRBJ2-5; perhaps TRBD1 as D (6 bases). CDR1 and CDR2 from the germline V gene are SGHRS and YFSETQ. This CDR3 has 14 residues. The germline V and J ends were trimmed by 6 bases and 2 bases, with 14 bases remaining between them. The CDR3 protein is CASTQGHLQETQYF. The CDR3 DNA sequence: TGCGCCAGCACGCAGGGACACCTTCAAGAGACCCAGTACTTC.

This chain links TRBV7-3 with TRBJ1-6, with no clear D. Trimming removed 1 base from V and 7 bases from J, with 11 bases in between. The CDR3 length is 15 residues. Germline lookup yields CDR1 SGHTA and CDR2 FQGTGA. CDR3 in amino acids: CASSLRYGNNSPLHF. CDR3 sequence (DNA): TGTGCCAGCAGCTTAAGGTACGGGAACAATTCACCCCTCCACTTT.

This chain links TRBV6-5 with TRBJ2-6; 7 bases map to TRBD1. Germline CDR1 is MNHEY and CDR2 is SVGAGI. CDR3 length equals 16 residues. V shed 2 bases and J 2 bases; nucleotides not matched to a gene: 3. CDR3 nucleotides: TGTGCCAGCAGTTACCAGACAGGGACTGGGGCCAACGTCCTGACTTTC. The encoded protein is CASSYQTGTGANVLTF.

The CDR3 nucleotides are TGCGCCAGCAGCCAGCTTGGAGGGGACAGATCTTTTTACGAGCAGTACTTC. Its protein is CASSQLGGDRSFYEQYF. The rearrangement uses TRBV4-1 and TRBJ2-7; D is perhaps TRBD1 (7 bases). Trimming took 3 bases from V and 4 from J, leaving 22 bases between them. CDR1 is MGHRA and CDR2 is YSYEKL in the germline V gene. The CDR3 spans 17 residues.

This clone has just a few counts. V is TRBV5-1 and J is TRBJ2-1; D ambiguous. The V and J ends lost 3 bases and 4 bases respectively, with 8 bases between them. The germline V gene has CDR1 SGHRS and CDR2 YFSETQ. The CDR3 extends over 13 amino acids. The DNA of the CDR3 is TGCGCCAGCAGCTATTTCGGTTACAATGAGCAGTTCTTC. This sequence encodes CASSYFGYNEQFF. The whole variable domain, remainder taken from reference TRBV5-1 and TRBJ2-1, is KAGVTQTPRYLIKTRGQQVTLSCSPISGHRSVSWYQQTPGQGLQFLFEYFSETQRNKGNFPGRFSGRQFSNSRSEMNVSTLELGDSALYLCASSYFGYNEQFFGPGTRLTVL.

This chain uses TRBV9 with TRBJ1-4; D remains ambiguous. Per germline, CDR1 SGDLS and CDR2 YYNGEE. Trimming left V 0 bases short and J 9 bases short, with 12 bases between. The CDR3 loop spans 14 amino acids. The CDR3 protein is CASSVEAGAQKLFF. The DNA for the CDR3 is TGTGCCAGCAGCGTAGAGGCGGGAGCCCAAAAACTGTTTTTT.

The rearrangement uses TRBV5-8 and TRBJ2-7; D is undetermined. Germline V gene data show CDR1 as SGHTS and CDR2 as YDEGEE. The CDR3 runs to 13 residues. The V and J ends lost 1 base and 2 bases respectively, with 7 bases between them. Here the CDR3 reads CASSLWQTYEQYF. CDR3 DNA sequence: TGTGCCAGCAGCTTGTGGCAGACCTACGAGCAGTACTTC.

The CDR3 DNA sequence: TGTGCCAGCAGCTCTGCCCTAAGCTCCTACAATGAGCAGTTCTTC. Translated, it gives CASSSALSSYNEQFF. This rearrangement joins TRBV14 to TRBJ2-1; D call uncertain. Trimming removed 5 bases from V and 0 bases from J, with 11 bases in between. Germline lookup yields CDR1 SGHDN and CDR2 FVKESK. The CDR3 runs 15 residues.

This clone was observed a few times. The chain recombines TRBV27 with TRBJ1-1; D perhaps matches TRBD1 (6 bases). Germline loops: CDR1 MNHEY, CDR2 SMNVEV (reference sequence). The CDR3 loop spans 13 amino acids. Trimming took 4 bases from V and 8 from J, leaving 14 bases between them. CDR3 nucleotides: TGTGCCAGCAGTTCACAGGGAAGCCCCGAAGCTTTCTTT. It is translated as CASSSQGSPEAFF.

The chain links TRBV5-8 to TRBJ1-5; D remains unclear. Trimming pared 5 bases from V and 10 bases from J, leaving 13 bases between. The CDR3 contains 12 residues. The germline V gene has CDR1 SGHTS and CDR2 YDEGEE. The CDR3 is CASRPTGKPQHF. DNA of the CDR3: TGTGCCAGCAGGCCGACGGGGAAACCCCAGCATTTT. Supplemented by reference TRBV5-8 and TRBJ1-5, the full variable domain reads EAGVTQSPTHLIKTRGQQATLRCSPISGHTSVYWYQQALGLGLQFLLWYDEGEERNRGNFPPRFSGRQFPNYSSELNVNALELEDSALYLCASRPTGKPQHFGDGTRLSIL.

The chain uses TRBV25-1 and TRBJ1-5, with 7 bases fitting TRBD1. From germline, CDR1 is MGHDK and CDR2 SYGVNS. CDR3 length: 15 residues. The V gene end was trimmed by 3 bases and the J gene end by 1 base; junction bases not matched to a gene: 3. The CDR3 spells CASSDSQGSNQPQHF. The CDR3 bases are TGTGCCAGCAGTGACTCACAGGGGAGCAATCAGCCCCAGCATTTT.

This clone has a single count. The chain couples TRBV27 to TRBJ1-1; 8 bases align to TRBD1. The CDR3 runs 14 residues. The J segment lost 7 bases and the V segment lost 1 base, leaving 5 bases of the junction unmatched. Germline CDR1 is MNHEY and CDR2 is SMNVEV (reference sequence). The CDR3 sequence is CASSLLGTGREAFF. The CDR3 bases are TGTGCCAGCAGTTTATTAGGGACAGGACGTGAAGCTTTCTTT.

This clone has only one observation. The V and J genes are TRBV18 and TRBJ2-3; 9 positions match TRBD2. J was trimmed by 2 bases and V by 6 bases; bases with no gene match: 6. Germline V lookup: CDR1 KGHSH, CDR2 LQKENI. The CDR3 consists of 15 residues. The CDR3 coding sequence is TGTGCCAGCTCGTCTACTAGCGGGTACACAGATACGCAGTATTTT. Its translation is CASSSTSGYTDTQYF.

The chain has TRBV27 and TRBJ2-1, with TRBD1 matching over 8 bases. The CDR3 has 15 amino acids. Germline V gene sequence: CDR1 MNHEY, CDR2 SMNVEV (reference sequence). The V gene end was trimmed by 5 bases and the J gene end by 6 bases; junction bases not matched to a gene: 9. This CDR3 reads CASSTAGQGSNEQFF. The CDR3 DNA sequence: TGTGCCAGCAGTACGGCCGGACAGGGTTCCAATGAGCAGTTCTTC.

This clone has only one observation. The V gene is TRBV2, the J gene TRBJ1-1; D ambiguous. V was shortened by 5 bases and J by 0 bases, with 7 bases between the two germline ends. Per germline, CDR1 SNHLY and CDR2 FYNNEI. CDR3 size: 13 residues. CDR3 residues: CASSHTVNTEAFF. CDR3 bases: TGTGCCAGCAGTCACACAGTGAACACTGAAGCTTTCTTT.

The chain joins TRBV2 to TRBJ1-5; tentative D call: TRBD1 (6 bases). V was shortened by 9 bases and J by 6 bases, with 18 bases between the two germline ends. The CDR3 consists of 14 residues. Germline CDR1 is SNHLY and CDR2 is FYNNEI. The CDR3 here is CASQGSPTGQPQHF. The CDR3 DNA is TGTGCCAGTCAGGGGTCCCCCACAGGTCAGCCCCAGCATTTT. Full variable domain (remainder filled in from reference TRBV2 and TRBJ1-5): EPEVTQTPSHQVTQMGQEVILRCVPISNHLYFYWYRQILGQKVEFLVSFYNNEISEKSEIFDDQFSVERPDGSNFTLKIRSTKLEDSAMYFCASQGSPTGQPQHFGDGTRLSIL.

V and J are TRBV11-2 and TRBJ1-5, with D hard to call. V was pared by 1 base and J by 5 bases, with 6 bases between. The CDR3 covers 13 residues. The V gene's germline CDR1 is SGHAT and CDR2 FQNNGV. CDR3 in DNA: TGTGCCAGCAGCTTAGCCCCCGATCAGCCCCAGCATTTT. The encoded protein is CASSLAPDQPQHF.

The chain links TRBV9 to TRBJ2-1; 12 bases match TRBD2. Germline V gene sequence: CDR1 SGDLS, CDR2 YYNGEE. The junction had 6 bases not matched to a gene; V was cut back by 0 bases and J by 8 bases. CDR3 size: 16 residues. The CDR3 DNA sequence: TGTGCCAGCAGCGTAGTGGCTAGCGGGGGGGTAGATGAGCAGTTCTTC. Its translation: CASSVVASGGVDEQFF.

This clone was seen a single time. The chain joins TRBV30 to TRBJ2-7; a possible D gene is TRBD1 (5 bases). The CDR3 is made up of 12 amino acids. CDR1 and CDR2 (germline): GTSNPN, SVGIG (reference sequence). The V end was cut by 3 bases, the J end by 6 bases, with 12 bases between. The DNA for the CDR3 is TGTGCCTGGAGACCAACAGGTGGCGAGCAGTACTTC. Amino acid sequence: CAWRPTGGEQYF.

V and J are TRBV5-1 and TRBJ2-7; 7 bases map to TRBD1. J lost 4 bases, V lost 0 bases, and 10 bases had no gene match. The CDR3 loop spans 16 amino acids. Germline values: CDR1 SGHRS, CDR2 YFSETQ. CDR3 in amino acids: CASSLARDSPSYEQYF. DNA of the CDR3: TGCGCCAGCAGCTTGGCCCGGGACAGCCCATCGTACGAGCAGTACTTC.